The next 29 T cell receptor beta chains were all read from a single sample in a study of CD8+ T cells in alopecia areata. Extracted RNA was reverse transcribed, and the resulting cDNA served as sequencing template. Sequencing used immunoSEQ multiplex PCR; TCRdb keeps in-frame clones, though not all of them. This repertoire holds about 300,000 clones, and none appear only once. A panel of CD4, CD8alpha, NKG2D, NKG2ACE and other markers served to sort pooled cutaneous lymph node cells. The sample comprised CD4+ T cells sorted from a lymph node. The receptors derive from a C3H/HeJ mouse with alopecia areata. MHC haplotype of the strain: H2-k.

This clone has only a few counts. These gene names are mouse names. Read sequence stops 4 residues before the CDR3 end, and the germline J gene provides the missing end. The chain recombines TRBV3 with TRBJ2-5; 11 nucleotides agree with TRBD1. This CDR3 is 14 amino acids long. Germline V gene lookup returns CDR1 SNHLY and CDR2 FYNGKV (reference sequence). The CDR3 reads CASSLGTGGDTQYF. The DNA read from the CDR3 is TGTGCCAGCAGTCTTGGGACAGGGGGGGAC.

This clone appeared a few times. The gene names given are mouse names. The read stops 4 residues short of the end of the CDR3; the missing end is completed from the germline J gene. The rearrangement uses TRBV13-1 and TRBJ2-2; TRBD2 matches 11 bases. V lost 0 bases, J lost 3 bases, and 4 bases stayed unmatched. Germline V gives CDR1 NSHNY, CDR2 SYGAGN. This CDR3 contains 17 residues. The CDR3 bases that were read are TGTGCCAGCAGTGATGGCTGGACTGGGGGGCACACCGGG. Protein product: CASSDGWTGGHTG. The CDR3 reads in full as CASSDGWTGGHTGQLYF.

To note about this clone: Gene names refer to mouse genes. From the germline J gene comes the end of the CDR3, since the read stops 4 residues before it. V and J are TRBV13-3 and TRBJ2-5; the match to TRBD1 covers 9 bases. From germline, CDR1 is NNHDY and CDR2 SYVADS. This CDR3 spans 14 amino acids. This CDR3 reads CASSLQGARDTQYF. CDR3 DNA, as far as it was read: TGTGCCAGCAGTCTACAGGGGGCGCGGGAC.

This clone was seen a handful of times. The genes are named according to mouse. The DNA ends 4 residues before the CDR3 does, and the rest of the CDR3 is filled in from the germline J gene. The same CDR3 is also encoded by other DNA sequences in this sample. The V gene is TRBV31, the J gene TRBJ2-2, with D possibly matching TRBD1 (6 bases). Germline V gene data show CDR1 as GKSSPN and CDR2 as SITVG. V was trimmed by 0 bases and J by 1 base, leaving 9 bases between them. This CDR3 region has 15 residues. The CDR3 spells CAWSLRTVNTGQLYF. CDR3 DNA (partial): TGTGCCTGGAGTCTAAGGACAGTAAACACCGGG.

Concerning this clone itself: Genes and germline are mouse. The CDR3 is cut off 4 residues early in the read; its end comes from the germline J gene. The rearrangement uses TRBV31 and TRBJ2-2; 12 positions agree with TRBD2. CDR1 and CDR2 from the germline V gene are GKSSPN and SITVG. V dropped 0 bases and J dropped 3; count of bases not matched to a gene: 2. The CDR3 is 16 residues long. The CDR3 spells CAWSLGLGGYTGQLYF. Incomplete CDR3 DNA: TGTGCCTGGAGTCTAGGACTGGGGGGGTACACCGGG.

This clone was recorded a few times. Germline and genes: mouse. Sequencing ends 4 residues short of the CDR3 end; the germline J gene provides the rest. At the DNA level, this CDR3 is encoded by other sequences in the same sample as well. V usage is TRBV31 and J usage is TRBJ2-5, with 10 bases identical to TRBD2. Germline-derived CDR1 and CDR2 are GKSSPN and SITVG. The CDR3 sequence is 15 residues long. After removal of 2 bases from V and 0 bases from J, the junction contained 2 bases not matched to a gene. CDR3 in amino acids: CAWSRTGGNQDTQYF. CDR3 bases read: TGTGCCTGGAGTAGGACTGGGGGTAACCAAGAC. Together with reference TRBV31 and TRBJ2-5, the CDR3 gives the full variable domain: AQTIHQWPVAEIKAVGSPLSLGCTIKGKSSPNLYWYWQATGGTLQQLFYSITVGQVESVVQLNLSASRPKDDQFILSTEKLLLSHSGFYLCAWSRTGGNQDTQYFGPGTRLLVL.

Turning to this clone: Gene names and germline refer to mouse. The read finishes 3 residues shy of the CDR3 end, and the germline J gene is used to complete it. The gene calls are TRBV19 and TRBJ1-6, with D possibly being TRBD1 (5 bases). TRBJ1-6 qualifies as an ORF whose function is uncertain. The CDR3 length is 16 residues. In germline, CDR1 is FNHDT, CDR2 SITEND (reference sequence). The V end lost 2 bases, the J end lost 0 bases, and 9 bases lay between the germline ends. CDR3 amino acids: CASSIPGPSYNSPLYF. Partial CDR3 DNA: TGTGCCAGCAGTATCCCAGGGCCTTCCTATAATTCGCCC.

This clone occurred a few times. Here the gene names and germline are mouse. Read data end 4 residues before the CDR3 end; the end is taken from the germline J gene. At the DNA level, this CDR3 is encoded by other sequences in the same sample as well. The chain couples TRBV13-2 to TRBJ1-2; 9 nucleotides line up with TRBD1. This CDR3 has 14 residues. Germline V gene data show CDR1 as NNHNN and CDR2 as SYGAGS (reference sequence). The junction had 2 bases not matched to a gene; V was cut back by 3 bases and J by 2 bases. The CDR3: CASGAGQGNSDYTF. The sequenced CDR3 bases are TGTGCCAGCGGTGCGGGACAGGGCAACTCC.

This clone was counted only a few times. Germline and genes: mouse. The read ends 4 residues early relative to the CDR3; the germline J gene fills the gap. The sample carries other DNA sequences with the same CDR3. This chain uses TRBV5 with TRBJ2-2; 8 bases map to TRBD2. Losses at the gene ends were 4 bases for V and 1 base for J; bases not matched to a gene: 2. The CDR3 is 15 residues long. Germline V gives CDR1 LGHNA, CDR2 YNLKQL (reference sequence). The sequenced CDR3 bases are TGTGCCAGCAGCCCTGGGGGGAGAAACACCGGG. This encodes CASSPGGRNTG. The whole CDR3 protein is CASSPGGRNTGQLYF.

This clone was picked up a small number of times. Germline and genes here are mouse. The read finishes 4 residues shy of the CDR3 end, and the germline J gene is used to complete it. This chain uses TRBV13-1 with TRBJ2-1; 10 bases map to TRBD2. With V trimmed by 9 bases and J by 6 bases, 3 bases remained unmatched. The CDR3 has 12 residues. In germline, CDR1 is NSHNY, CDR2 SYGAGN. The CDR3 protein is CATGGALAEQFF. The sequenced CDR3 bases are TGTGCCACTGGGGGGGCGCTTGCT.

This clone was seen more than once but under ten times. The gene names here belong to mouse. The read comes to an end 4 residues before the CDR3 does, leaving the germline J gene to fill in the end. The chain couples TRBV13-2 to TRBJ1-1; 8 bases fit TRBD1. After removal of 5 bases from V and 1 base from J, the junction contained 1 base not matched to a gene. The CDR3 has 13 amino acids. The germline CDR1 and CDR2 sequences are NNHNN and SYGAGS (reference sequence). The covered CDR3 bases are TGTGCCAGCGGGGACAGGGTAAACACA. This sequence encodes CASGDRVNT. The full-length CDR3 reads as CASGDRVNTEVFF.

Of note for this clone: Gene names are the mouse ones. From the germline J gene comes the end of the CDR3, since the read stops 4 residues before it. The V call is TRBV31, the J call TRBJ1-2; 11 bases fit TRBD1. The CDR3 extends over 13 amino acids. CDR1 and CDR2 from the germline V gene are GKSSPN and SITVG. The CDR3 sequence is CAWRRTGGGDYTF. The CDR3 bases that were read are TGTGCCTGGAGACGGACAGGGGGCGGC.

Points on this clone: Each gene name is a mouse one. The read ends 4 residues early relative to the CDR3; the germline J gene fills the gap. V gene TRBV5 combines with J gene TRBJ1-2, with TRBD1 identical over 8 bases. The CDR3 spans 15 residues. In germline, CDR1 is LGHNA, CDR2 YNLKQL (reference sequence). The V gene end was trimmed by 4 bases and the J gene end by 3 bases; junction bases not matched to a gene: 7. The CDR3 spells CASSPEPGGDSDYTF. The part of the CDR3 DNA that was read is TGTGCCAGCAGCCCAGAGCCAGGGGGCGACTCC.

Concerning this clone: Genes and germline are mouse. The read finishes 4 residues shy of the CDR3 end, and the germline J gene is used to complete it. V gene TRBV13-1 combines with J gene TRBJ2-7, with a weak D call TRBD2 (6 bases). The CDR3 loop spans 12 amino acids. Germline V gene data show CDR1 as NSHNY and CDR2 as SYGAGN. The CDR3 sequence: CASRDWSYEQYF. Incomplete CDR3 DNA: TGTGCCAGCAGAGACTGGTCATAT.

This clone was seen ten or more times. Any gene name here is a mouse gene name. The CDR3 bases that were read are TGTGCTAGCAGTAGAGGACTGGGGGGTATTGCAGAA. Protein sequence: CASSRGLGGIAE. The entire CDR3 sequence reads CASSRGLGGIAETLYF. The V and J genes are TRBV17 and TRBJ2-3; TRBD2 matches at 10 bases. The read ends 4 residues before the CDR3 terminus; that terminus is restored from the germline J gene. Germline V gene sequence: CDR1 MNHDT, CDR2 YYDKIL. V gave up 1 base and J gave up 2 bases; unmatched junction bases: 3. The CDR3 contains 16 residues.

Worth noting for this clone: Gene and germline names: mouse. Coverage ceases 4 residues before the CDR3 finishes, and the germline J gene fills in the end. The chain couples TRBV31 to TRBJ1-1; no reliable D call. Trimming removed 5 bases at V and 3 bases at J, with 10 bases between. CDR1 GKSSPN and CDR2 SITVG come from the germline V gene. CDR3 length equals 12 residues. The CDR3 loop reads CAWAPQYTEVFF. Incomplete CDR3 DNA: TGTGCCTGGGCGCCACAATACACA.

Turning to this clone: Gene names and germline match the mouse. Sequencing ends 4 residues short of the CDR3 end; the germline J gene provides the rest. The chain uses TRBV13-3 and TRBJ1-2; possibly TRBD1 for D (5 bases). CDR3 length equals 13 residues. CDR1 and CDR2 from the germline V gene are NNHDY and SYVADS. V gave up 3 bases and J gave up 3 bases, with 9 bases separating them. This chain's CDR3 is CASSVLTDSDYTF. Partial CDR3 DNA: TGTGCCAGCAGTGTACTGACAGACTCC.

Concerning this clone: These gene names are mouse names. Partial CDR3 DNA: TGCACCTGCAGTGCCACAGGGTGGAGTGCAGAA. It codes for CTCSATGWSAE. The whole CDR3 is CTCSATGWSAETLYF. The chain joins TRBV1 to TRBJ2-3; D may be TRBD1 (6 bases). The CDR3 end falls 4 residues outside the read, so it is completed with the germline J gene. Trimming removed 3 bases from V and 0 bases from J, with 10 bases in between. Looked up from germline, CDR1 is NSQYPW and CDR2 is LRSPGD (reference sequence). The CDR3 length is 15 residues.

Note on this clone: The listed genes are named as in mouse. The CDR3 end lies 4 residues beyond the end of the read and is filled in from the germline J gene. This chain joins TRBV5 and TRBJ2-7; 8 nucleotides match TRBD2. This CDR3 is 15 amino acids long. Germline CDR1 and CDR2: LGHNA and YNLKQL (reference sequence). The part of the CDR3 DNA that was read is TGTGCCAGCAGCCAAGATAGGGGGGGGCCGTAT. This codes for CASSQDRGGPY. The full CDR3 sequence reads CASSQDRGGPYEQYF.

A few counts support this clone. Genes and germline come from the mouse. The read terminates 4 residues before the CDR3 end, so the remaining end is supplied by the germline J gene. The V and J genes are TRBV13-2 and TRBJ2-7; D perhaps matches TRBD2 (6 bases). Germline loops: CDR1 NNHNN, CDR2 SYGAGS (reference sequence). This CDR3 contains 14 residues. Trimming stripped 0 bases from V and 2 bases from J, with 9 bases between. This CDR3 reads CASGDARTAYEQYF. The DNA read from the CDR3 is TGTGCCAGCGGTGATGCTAGGACTGCCTAT.

This clone was recorded a few times. Mouse germline and gene names are used. With the read ending 4 residues before the CDR3 end, the germline J gene is used to fill in that end. This chain uses TRBV19 with TRBJ2-5; no firm D call. Germline CDR1 and CDR2: FNHDT and SITEND (reference sequence). V lost 1 base and J lost 3, with 6 bases in between. This CDR3 is built from 13 residues. The CDR3 protein is CASSINKQDTQYF. CDR3 DNA, as far as it was read: TGTGCCAGCAGTATAAACAAACAAGAC.

About this clone: Gene names and germline match the mouse. The DNA ends 4 residues before the CDR3 does, and the rest of the CDR3 is filled in from the germline J gene. The J gene is TRBJ2-3, the V gene TRBV31; 7 nucleotides align to TRBD2. The CDR3 runs 15 residues. J lost 0 bases, V lost 4 bases, and 7 bases had no gene match. The germline V gene has CDR1 GKSSPN and CDR2 SITVG. CDR3 protein: CAWKSGLWSAETLYF. CDR3 DNA, as far as it was read: TGTGCCTGGAAATCGGGACTGTGGAGTGCAGAA.

This clone came up many times. Germline and genes here are mouse. The CDR3 end falls 4 residues outside the read, so it is completed with the germline J gene. Other nucleotide sequences from this sample produce the same CDR3. This rearrangement joins TRBV12-1 to TRBJ1-2; tentatively, D is TRBD1 (5 bases). V was pared by 0 bases and J by 0 bases, with 7 bases between. CDR1 is SGHSN, CDR2 HYEKVE, per germline. CDR3 length: 14 amino acids. The sequenced CDR3 bases are TGTGCCAGCTCTCTCGGGGGGACAAACTCC. It translates to CASSLGGTNS. The complete CDR3 reads CASSLGGTNSDYTF.

This clone was detected only a few times. Gene names denote mouse genes. Partial CDR3 DNA: TGTGCCAGCAGCCAACAGGGGGGCTAT. Translated: CASSQQGGY. The whole CDR3 reads CASSQQGGYEQYF. The chain joins TRBV5 to TRBJ2-7; tentative D call: TRBD1 (7 bases). The DNA ends 4 residues before the CDR3 does, and the rest of the CDR3 is filled in from the germline J gene. There are 13 residues in the CDR3. Trimming removed 2 bases at V and 3 bases at J, with 8 bases between. The germline V gene has CDR1 LGHNA and CDR2 YNLKQL (reference sequence).

This clone was found a few times. Genes and germline are mouse. The CDR3 goes on 4 residues after the read ends, and that part is filled in from the germline J gene. The chain recombines TRBV17 with TRBJ2-7; weak D call: TRBD1 (5 bases). V lost 6 bases to trimming and J lost 3 bases, with 18 bases between them. CDR1 and CDR2 from the germline V gene are MNHDT and YYDKIL. The CDR3 has 15 amino acids. The CDR3 bases that were read are TGTGCTAGCAGCCATCCCCTTCAGGGAAACTAT. It translates to CASSHPLQGNY. The complete CDR3 sequence is CASSHPLQGNYEQYF. The whole variable domain, remainder taken from reference TRBV17 and TRBJ2-7, is DTTVKQNPRYKLARVGKPVNLICSQTMNHDTMYWYQKKPNQAPKLLLFYYDKILNREADTFEKFQSSRPNNSFCSLYIGSAGLEYSAMYLCASSHPLQGNYEQYFGPGTRLTVL.

A remark on this clone: Gene names refer to mouse genes. From the germline J gene comes the end of the CDR3, since the read stops 3 residues before it. The rearrangement uses TRBV19 and TRBJ1-6; tentatively, D is TRBD1 (6 bases). TRBJ1-6 is given ORF status, its function remaining uncertain. V was cut by 1 base and J by 7 bases, with 12 bases left in between. The CDR3 consists of 15 residues. In germline, CDR1 is FNHDT, CDR2 SITEND (reference sequence). CDR3 in amino acids: CASSIRGARNSPLYF. The part of the CDR3 DNA that was read is TGTGCCAGCAGTATACGGGGGGCGCGAAATTCGCCC.

Of note for this clone: The gene names given are mouse names. The read halts 4 residues ahead of the CDR3 end, with the missing end drawn from the germline J gene. The rearrangement links TRBV13-3 to TRBJ1-2; a possible D gene is TRBD1 (6 bases). This CDR3 is built from 14 residues. From germline, CDR1 is NNHDY and CDR2 SYVADS. The CDR3 is CASSGTGGALDYTF. The covered CDR3 bases are TGTGCCAGCAGTGGGACTGGGGGGGCGCTC.

This clone was observed a handful of times. Mouse gene names apply. The read comes to an end 4 residues before the CDR3 does, leaving the germline J gene to fill in the end. The chain uses TRBV1 and TRBJ2-3, with D uncertain. CDR1 NSQYPW and CDR2 LRSPGD come from the germline V gene (reference sequence). The ends were cut back, 0 bases at V and 3 bases at J, with 4 bases in the middle. The CDR3 length is 13 residues. The CDR3 DNA, read in part, is TGCACCTGCAGTGCAGATGGGGCAGAA. Protein: CTCSADGAE. The full CDR3 is CTCSADGAETLYF.

This clone showed up just a few times. Gene names and germline refer to mouse. Sequencing ends 4 residues short of the CDR3 end; the germline J gene provides the rest. The sample carries other DNA sequences with the same CDR3. The rearrangement uses TRBV3 and TRBJ2-5; 8 positions match TRBD2. Trimming removed 5 bases from V and 2 bases from J; junction bases left unmatched: 9. Per the germline V gene, CDR1 is SNHLY and CDR2 is FYNGKV (reference sequence). The CDR3 loop spans 16 amino acids. CDR3 DNA, as far as it was read: TGTGCCAGCAGCCCCGGGACTGGAGGCGGCCAAGAC. It encodes CASSPGTGGGQD. In full, the CDR3 is CASSPGTGGGQDTQYF.